What follows describes a single TCR beta chain. Per germline, CDR1 SGHNT and CDR2 YYREEE (reference sequence). CDR3 length: 15 amino acids. Trimming took 0 bases from V and 8 from J, leaving 15 bases between them. Assay: immunoSEQ multiplex PCR; the TCRdb copy retains only in-frame clones and omits some. The sample holds 150,000 to 200,000 clones; more than 70% are singletons and the top ten take over 2.5%. The data were obtained in a study of cytotoxic CD8 clonotypes in ibrutinib-treated CLL. The sample in question was PBMCs, obtained at disease progression, from a patient treated with ibrutinib. This TCR came from a human donor with chronic lymphocytic leukemia. The chain employs TRBV5-4 and TRBJ2-1, with D perhaps given as TRBD1 or TRBD2 (5 bases each). CDR3 sequence reads: CASSLDPGPLDEQFF. CDR3 nucleotide sequence: TGTGCCAGCAGCTTGGATCCGGGGCCTCTGGATGAGCAGTTCTTC.